The clone carrying this T cell receptor beta chain was recorded a few times. Per the original data handling: Amplification from reference gene primers served as the basis for estimated nucleated cell counts. Profiling relied on immunoSEQ multiplex PCR, and the TCRdb table lists in-frame clones only, not all of them. That table is the source of V, J and clone size, and D and trimming were worked out from the DNA. This table has about 230,000 clones, over 75% appearing once. The sample belongs to a study of blood T cell repertoires in COVID-19. Study-level background: Specimens from acute and convalescent COVID-19 originated in the United States, Italy and Spain. The cDNA or gDNA used as material had been derived from T cells, B-cell-depleted T cells, or PBMCs.

Recruited during active infection, patients (from Seattle) were subsequently followed longitudinally. This CDR3 comprises 14 residues. In germline, CDR1 is GTSNPN, CDR2 SVGIG (reference sequence). Trimming shortened V by 5 bases and J by 2 bases, and 15 bases separated the two germline ends. The sample was peripheral blood. V and J are TRBV30 and TRBJ1-1; tentative D call: TRBD1 (5 bases). The sequence derives from a man aged 50 or older with COVID-19, enrolled during active disease. The CDR3 loop is CAWRIAGGNTEAFF. The DNA for the CDR3 is TGTGCCTGGCGAATCGCCGGGGGTAACACTGAAGCTTTCTTT.